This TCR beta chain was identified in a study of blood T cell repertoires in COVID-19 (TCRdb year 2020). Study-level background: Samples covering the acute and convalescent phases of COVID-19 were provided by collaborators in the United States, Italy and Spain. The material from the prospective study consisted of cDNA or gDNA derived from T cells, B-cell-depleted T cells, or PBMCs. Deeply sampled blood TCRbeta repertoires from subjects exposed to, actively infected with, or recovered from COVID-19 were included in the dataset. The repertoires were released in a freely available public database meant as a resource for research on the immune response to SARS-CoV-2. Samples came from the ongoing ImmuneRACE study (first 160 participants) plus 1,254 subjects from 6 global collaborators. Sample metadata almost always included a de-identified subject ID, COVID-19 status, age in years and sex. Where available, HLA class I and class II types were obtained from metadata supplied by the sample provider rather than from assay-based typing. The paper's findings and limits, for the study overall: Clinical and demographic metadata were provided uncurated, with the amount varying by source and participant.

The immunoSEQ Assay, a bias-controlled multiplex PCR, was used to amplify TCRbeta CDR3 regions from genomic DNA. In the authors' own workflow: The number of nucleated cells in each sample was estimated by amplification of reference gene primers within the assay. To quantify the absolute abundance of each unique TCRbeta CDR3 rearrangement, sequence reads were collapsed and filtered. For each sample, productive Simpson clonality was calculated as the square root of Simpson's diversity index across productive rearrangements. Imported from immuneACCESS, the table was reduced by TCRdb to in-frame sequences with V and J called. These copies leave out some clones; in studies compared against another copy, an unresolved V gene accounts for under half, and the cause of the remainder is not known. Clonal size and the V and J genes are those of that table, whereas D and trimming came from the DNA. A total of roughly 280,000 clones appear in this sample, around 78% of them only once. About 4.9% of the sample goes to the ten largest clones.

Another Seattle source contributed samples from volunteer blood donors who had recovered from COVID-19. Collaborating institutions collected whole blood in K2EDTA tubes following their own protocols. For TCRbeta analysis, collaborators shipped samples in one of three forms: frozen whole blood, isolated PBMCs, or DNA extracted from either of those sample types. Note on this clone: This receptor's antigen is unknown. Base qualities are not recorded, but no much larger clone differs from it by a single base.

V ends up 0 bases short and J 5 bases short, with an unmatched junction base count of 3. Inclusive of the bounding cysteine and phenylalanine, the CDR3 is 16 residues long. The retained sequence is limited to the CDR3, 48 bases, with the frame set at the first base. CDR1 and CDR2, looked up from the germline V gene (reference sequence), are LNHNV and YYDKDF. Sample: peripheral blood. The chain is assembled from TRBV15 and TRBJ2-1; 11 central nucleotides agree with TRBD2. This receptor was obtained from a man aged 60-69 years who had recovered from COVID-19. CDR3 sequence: CATSRDAGLADNEQFF. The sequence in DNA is TGTGCCACCAGCAGAGATGCGGGACTAGCGGACAATGAGCAGTTCTTC.